Below, 20 T cell receptor beta chains from the same sample are listed, as sequenced in a study of CD8 T cells in acute hepatitis C reinfection. TCRdb keeps only in-frame clones here, not all; method: immunoSEQ multiplex PCR. Of approximately 40,000 clones listed, approximately 85% are singletons. Sample time point: naive CD8 control sorted from an acute-time-point sample. Sequenced material: naive CD8+ T cells from PBMCs. Source of these receptors: a woman between 18 and 29 years old who spontaneously cleared hepatitis C infection.

The CDR3 DNA follows: TGTGCCAGCAGCCCCCACCCTAATGAGCAGTTCTTC. Protein product: CASSPHPNEQFF. The chain has TRBV11-1 and TRBJ2-1; no reliable D call. This CDR3 comprises 12 residues. Germline V gene lookup returns CDR1 SGHAT and CDR2 FQDESV (reference sequence). V was clipped by 5 bases and J by 7 bases, with 9 bases between them.

This clone has only one observation. This rearrangement joins TRBV7-8 to TRBJ2-5; D possibly corresponds to TRBD1 (5 bases). The CDR3 contains 15 residues. CDR1 is SGHVS, CDR2 FQNEAQ, per germline. V was pared by 0 bases and J by 2 bases, with 10 bases between. The CDR3 sequence is CASSLAHGAQETQYF. CDR3 nucleotides: TGTGCCAGCAGCTTAGCGCATGGGGCGCAAGAGACCCAGTACTTC. The whole variable domain, filled in from reference TRBV7-8 and TRBJ2-5, reads GAGVSQSPRYKVAKRGQDVALRCDPISGHVSLFWYQQALGQGPEFLTYFQNEAQLDKSGLPSDRFFAERPEGSVSTLKIQRTQQEDSAVYLCASSLAHGAQETQYFGPGTRLLVL.

J is TRBJ2-7 and V is TRBV9, with 13 bases aligning to TRBD2. The CDR3 runs 15 residues. Trimming removed 3 bases from V and 2 bases from J; junction bases left unmatched: 2. Germline V gene sequence: CDR1 SGDLS, CDR2 YYNGEE. CDR3: CASSGGTSGTYEQYF. The CDR3 DNA is TGTGCCAGCAGCGGGGGGACTAGCGGGACCTACGAGCAGTACTTC.

This clone was seen more than once but under ten times. The chain recombines TRBV6-1 with TRBJ2-7; D unresolved. The germline V gene encodes CDR1 MNHNS and CDR2 SASEGT. This CDR3 has 11 amino acids. Trimming removed 3 bases at V and 3 bases at J, with 3 bases between. This chain's CDR3 is CASSDNYEQYF. In DNA, the CDR3 is TGTGCCAGCAGTGACAACTACGAGCAGTACTTC.

The gene calls are TRBV6-1 and TRBJ2-2, with 10 bases fitting TRBD1. Germline values: CDR1 MNHNS, CDR2 SASEGT. The CDR3 sequence is 14 residues long. V gave up 5 bases and J gave up 6 bases; unmatched junction bases: 3. The CDR3 protein is CASSKTGGPGELFF. In DNA form, the CDR3 reads TGTGCCAGCAGTAAGACAGGGGGCCCCGGGGAGCTGTTTTTT.

The chain has TRBV2 and TRBJ2-7; no clear D. V lost 6 bases and J 3 bases, leaving 12 bases between the germline ends. There are 13 residues in the CDR3. The germline V gene has CDR1 SNHLY and CDR2 FYNNEI. The CDR3 spells CASRPPRSYEQYF. Here the CDR3 DNA reads TGTGCCAGCAGACCACCCCGGAGCTACGAGCAGTACTTC. Based on the CDR3 plus reference TRBV2 and TRBJ2-7, the full variable domain is EPEVTQTPSHQVTQMGQEVILRCVPISNHLYFYWYRQILGQKVEFLVSFYNNEISEKSEIFDDQFSVERPDGSNFTLKIRSTKLEDSAMYFCASRPPRSYEQYFGPGTRLTVT.

This rearrangement joins TRBV27 to TRBJ2-7, with D tentatively TRBD2 (6 bases). Germline V gene sequence: CDR1 MNHEY, CDR2 SMNVEV (reference sequence). V was clipped by 6 bases and J by 0 bases, with 21 bases between them. This CDR3 spans 17 amino acids. CDR3 amino acids: CASRQPKRGGTSYEQYF. The DNA of the CDR3 is TGTGCCAGCAGACAACCAAAAAGGGGAGGCACCTCCTACGAGCAGTACTTC.

The genes are TRBV9 and TRBJ2-5, with 10 bases lining up with TRBD2. The CDR3 has 15 amino acids. V lost 0 bases, J lost 3 bases, and 2 bases stayed unmatched. Germline values: CDR1 SGDLS, CDR2 YYNGEE. Here the CDR3 reads CASSVAGLAKETQYF. The CDR3 DNA sequence: TGTGCCAGCAGCGTAGCGGGACTAGCGAAAGAGACCCAGTACTTC. Using reference TRBV9 and TRBJ2-5 for the parts outside the CDR3, the full variable domain is DSGVTQTPKHLITATGQRVTLRCSPRSGDLSVYWYQQSLDQGLQFLIQYYNGEERAKGNILERFSAQQFPDLHSELNLSSLELGDSALYFCASSVAGLAKETQYFGPGTRLLVL.

The chain has TRBV14 and TRBJ2-1; 11 bases are shared with TRBD2. Germline V lookup: CDR1 SGHDN, CDR2 FVKESK. There are 15 residues in the CDR3. Trimming took 4 bases from V and 3 from J; bases not matched to a gene: 2. The CDR3 nucleotides read TGTGCCAGCAGCCCGACTAGCGGGATCTACAATGAGCAGTTCTTC. Amino acid sequence: CASSPTSGIYNEQFF.

The J gene is TRBJ2-5, the V gene TRBV5-1; 7 bases align to TRBD2. CDR1 and CDR2 from the germline V gene are SGHRS and YFSETQ. The CDR3 contains 17 residues. V gave up 5 bases and J gave up 4 bases; unmatched junction bases: 17. In DNA form, the CDR3 reads TGCGCCAGCAGTCGGACGGATCGGGGGGTTGTAGGAGAGACCCAGTACTTC. Translating it yields CASSRTDRGVVGETQYF.

The chain employs TRBV7-9 and TRBJ2-1, with 7 bases fitting TRBD1. Germline CDR1 SEHNR, CDR2 FQNEAQ (reference sequence). Trimming cost V 3 bases and J 8 bases; bases outside gene matches: 7. CDR3 length: 14 amino acids. The CDR3: CASSFARGPHEQFF. The CDR3 DNA follows: TGTGCCAGCAGCTTTGCTAGGGGGCCGCATGAGCAGTTCTTC.

V gene TRBV10-3 combines with J gene TRBJ2-7; no reliable D call. Germline loops: CDR1 ENHRY, CDR2 SYGVKD. This CDR3 region has 15 residues. V dropped 5 bases and J dropped 6 bases, with 20 bases sitting between them. The DNA of the CDR3 is TGTGCCATCAGTAGGATAACAGCGTCTGTCCCCGAGCAGTACTTC. Its translation: CAISRITASVPEQYF.

Only a few counts were recorded for this clone. This chain uses TRBV25-1 with TRBJ2-7; D is undetermined. CDR3 length: 12 amino acids. The V end lost 6 bases, the J end lost 5 bases, and 11 bases lay between the germline ends. CDR1 and CDR2 (germline): MGHDK, SYGVNS. CDR3 residues: CASSVRFDEQYF. CDR3 DNA: TGTGCCAGCAGCGTCAGGTTTGACGAGCAGTACTTC.

This clone was seen more than once but under ten times. The chain joins TRBV19 to TRBJ2-7, with no clear D. Trimming removed 5 bases from V and 1 base from J, with 15 bases in between. CDR3 size: 15 residues. CDR1 and CDR2 (germline): LNHDA, SQIVND (reference sequence). CDR3 DNA sequence: TGTGCCAGTAGTTCCGGGCAGGTACTTTCCTACGAGCAGTACTTC. Translating it yields CASSSGQVLSYEQYF.

The chain is built from TRBV27 and TRBJ2-5, with a tentative D call TRBD2 (5 bases). Germline CDR1 is MNHEY and CDR2 is SMNVEV (reference sequence). Trimming removed 2 bases at V and 5 bases at J, with 12 bases between. CDR3 length equals 14 residues. The CDR3 coding sequence is TGTGCCAGCAGTTTAGGGAGCCTGGGGGAGACCCAGTACTTC. As protein: CASSLGSLGETQYF.

This clone is medium-sized. The chain employs TRBV5-1 and TRBJ2-1; 11 nucleotides agree with TRBD2. Germline assignment: CDR1 SGHRS and CDR2 YFSETQ. Unmatched junction bases numbered 6, after V lost 2 bases and J lost 5 bases. The CDR3 contains 16 residues. CDR3 region: CASSFPPGLADNEQFF. The CDR3 DNA reads as TGCGCCAGCAGCTTCCCACCGGGACTAGCGGACAATGAGCAGTTCTTC.

J is TRBJ2-7 and V is TRBV11-1; 9 nucleotides align to TRBD2. There are 15 residues in the CDR3. With 7 bases clipped from V and 2 bases from J, the junction kept 9 bases outside the gene matches. Germline assignment: CDR1 SGHAT and CDR2 FQDESV (reference sequence). The CDR3 bases are TGTGCCAGCACCCTTCTAGCGGGACCGCCCTACGAGCAGTACTTC. Translated: CASTLLAGPPYEQYF.

J is TRBJ1-2 and V is TRBV9; D gene ambiguous. CDR3 length: 12 amino acids. Germline values: CDR1 SGDLS, CDR2 YYNGEE. The V end lost 0 bases, the J end lost 8 bases, and 8 bases lay between the germline ends. CDR3 sequence reads: CASSVGAAGYTF. CDR3 DNA: TGTGCCAGCAGCGTAGGTGCCGCCGGCTACACCTTC.

V is TRBV14 and J is TRBJ1-2, with D hard to call. The V and J ends lost 4 bases and 5 bases respectively, with 26 bases between them. Per germline, CDR1 SGHDN and CDR2 FVKESK. The CDR3 covers 18 residues. The CDR3 coding sequence is TGTGCCAGCAGCCCAACCCTGGACCAGCGAAGAGGTGAATATGGCTACACCTTC. It specifies CASSPTLDQRRGEYGYTF.

This sequence joins TRBV27 and TRBJ2-3, with D possibly being TRBD2 (6 bases). Germline V gives CDR1 MNHEY, CDR2 SMNVEV (reference sequence). This CDR3 has 14 residues. V lost 7 bases and J lost 5, with 16 bases in between. The CDR3 DNA reads as TGTGCCAGCAAAGTATTGGAGGGGAAAGATACGCAGTATTTT. Protein product: CASKVLEGKDTQYF.